The 17 T cell receptor beta chains below were found in one sample sequenced in a study of T cell responses to AZD1222 COVID-19 vaccine. This table comes from immunoSEQ multiplex PCR, and its TCRdb copy is limited to in-frame clones, with some not included. The data show roughly 97,000 clones, with 80% to 90% seen just once and 7% to 10% held by the top ten. Sequenced here: peripheral blood, sampled on day 0 of AZD1222 vaccination. The origin of the receptors is an adult in good health.

A few counts support this clone. The chain joins TRBV2 to TRBJ2-3; D might be TRBD2 (6 bases). The CDR3 extends over 14 amino acids. Germline lookup yields CDR1 SNHLY and CDR2 FYNNEI. Trimming shortened V by 8 bases and J by 5 bases, and 17 bases separated the two germline ends. As DNA, the CDR3 is TGTGCCAGCGCGGGAACACCAGCCGGAGATACGCAGTATTTT. Encoded protein: CASAGTPAGDTQYF.

The genes are TRBV29-1 and TRBJ1-1; D is unresolved. CDR3 length: 16 residues. With 4 bases removed from V and 1 base from J, the gap between germline ends came to 19 bases. Per germline, CDR1 SQVTM and CDR2 ANQGSEA. The CDR3 protein is CSVVPRSPVGNTEAFF. CDR3 in DNA: TGCAGCGTTGTCCCCCGTTCCCCCGTGGGGAACACTGAAGCTTTCTTT.

This clone was observed once. V usage is TRBV19 and J usage is TRBJ1-1; 8 bases agree with TRBD1. This CDR3 region has 12 residues. Per the germline V gene, CDR1 is LNHDA and CDR2 is SQIVND (reference sequence). The CDR3 is CAVTGANTEAFF. CDR3 bases: TGTGCTGTGACAGGGGCAAACACTGAAGCTTTCTTT.

The V call is TRBV20-1, the J call TRBJ2-1; unclear D gene. There are 10 residues in the CDR3. The V gene lost 3 bases and the J gene lost 5 bases, with 2 bases spanning the gap. Germline CDR1 and CDR2: DFQATT and SNEGSKA (reference sequence). DNA of the CDR3: TGCAGTGCTAGTAACAATGAGCAGTTCTTC. Translated, it gives CSASNNEQFF.

The chain combines TRBV7-9 with TRBJ2-2; D gene ambiguous. The CDR3 extends over 15 amino acids. Germline V gene sequence: CDR1 SEHNR, CDR2 FQNEAQ (reference sequence). Trimming took off 1 base at V and 7 bases at J, with 13 bases between the two ends. CDR3 coding DNA: TGTGCCAGCAGCTTAGGGGCAGCGTTCGGCGGGGAGCTGTTTTTT. Residues: CASSLGAAFGGELFF.

The CDR3 protein is CAWSVNRGFYGYTF. Written as DNA, the CDR3 is TGTGCCTGGAGTGTTAATAGGGGATTCTATGGCTACACCTTC. The chain recombines TRBV30 with TRBJ1-2; TRBD1 is a possible D gene (5 bases). The germline V gene encodes CDR1 GTSNPN and CDR2 SVGIG (reference sequence). Trimming cost V 0 bases and J 4 bases, with 12 bases left between them. The CDR3 extends over 14 amino acids. Variable domain in full (rest from reference TRBV30 and TRBJ1-2): SQTIHQWPATLVQPVGSPLSLECTVEGTSNPNLYWYRQAAGRGLQLLFYSVGIGQISSEVPQNLSASRPQDRQFILSSKKLLLSDSGFYLCAWSVNRGFYGYTFGSGTRLTVV.

This clone was seen more than once but under ten times. The V and J genes are TRBV6-1 and TRBJ2-3; tentative D call: TRBD1 (6 bases). CDR3 length: 15 residues. The ends were cut back, 3 bases at V and 4 bases at J, with 14 bases in the middle. CDR1 is MNHNS and CDR2 is SASEGT in the germline V gene. Written as DNA, the CDR3 is TGTGCCAGCAGTGACCCCACAGGGTGGGCAGATACGCAGTATTTT. It yields the protein CASSDPTGWADTQYF.

The chain uses TRBV29-1 and TRBJ1-1; weak D call: TRBD1 (5 bases). Trimming stripped 3 bases from V and 6 bases from J, with 20 bases between. Germline CDR1 reads SQVTM; CDR2 reads ANQGSEA. This CDR3 comprises 15 residues. The CDR3 DNA reads TGCAGCGTTGAGTCCCGGTTGGGGCAAGGGGCTGAAGCTTTCTTT. As protein: CSVESRLGQGAEAFF.

The chain uses TRBV27 and TRBJ1-1, with TRBD1 as a possible D gene (6 bases). From germline, CDR1 is MNHEY and CDR2 SMNVEV (reference sequence). The CDR3 spans 13 residues. The germline V and J ends were trimmed by 8 bases and 3 bases, with 13 bases remaining between them. CDR3 DNA: TGTGCCAGCCGAGACAGGAGACACACTGAAGCTTTCTTT. Translating gives CASRDRRHTEAFF.

The V gene is TRBV28, the J gene TRBJ2-1; 8 bases fit TRBD2. Germline V lookup: CDR1 MDHEN, CDR2 SYDVKM. The CDR3 consists of 17 residues. V shed 4 bases and J 5 bases; nucleotides not matched to a gene: 13. CDR3 amino acids: CASSSSSGTRSHNEQFF. The CDR3 DNA sequence: TGTGCCAGCAGTTCCTCCTCCGGGACTAGGTCCCACAATGAGCAGTTCTTC.

V usage is TRBV16 and J usage is TRBJ2-2, with TRBD2 matching 7 bases. V shed 7 bases and J 3 bases; nucleotides not matched to a gene: 8. CDR1 KGHSY and CDR2 FQNENV come from the germline V gene. The CDR3 contains 15 residues. The CDR3 protein is CASTYLAADTGELFF. CDR3 nucleotides: TGTGCCAGCACCTACCTAGCGGCCGACACCGGGGAGCTGTTTTTT.

The chain recombines TRBV29-1 with TRBJ2-1; perhaps D is TRBD1 or TRBD2 (6 bases each). V lost 3 bases and J 8 bases, leaving 11 bases between the germline ends. The CDR3 totals 12 residues. Germline V gene sequence: CDR1 SQVTM, CDR2 ANQGSEA. CDR3 DNA sequence: TGCAGCGTTGATCCGGAGGGGGATGAGCAGTTCTTC. The encoded protein is CSVDPEGDEQFF.

In this sample, this clone turned up once. This chain joins TRBV5-1 and TRBJ2-4; 13 bases match TRBD2. With V trimmed by 0 bases and J by 0 bases, 3 bases remained unmatched. Per the germline V gene, CDR1 is SGHRS and CDR2 is YFSETQ. The CDR3 length is 18 residues. The CDR3 loop is CASSLGLAGGLAKNIQYF. CDR3 sequence (DNA): TGCGCCAGCAGCTTGGGACTAGCGGGGGGCCTAGCCAAAAACATTCAGTACTTC.

This clone was found many times. This chain uses TRBV27 with TRBJ1-4; 9 bases map to TRBD1. V lost 2 bases and J lost 10; bases outside the gene matches: 5. Germline assignment: CDR1 MNHEY and CDR2 SMNVEV (reference sequence). The length of the CDR3 is 14 residues. The CDR3 nucleotides read TGTGCCAGCAGTTTACACAGGGGGCGTGCAAAACTGTTTTTT. The encoded protein is CASSLHRGRAKLFF.

This clone appeared a single time. The V gene is TRBV4-3, the J gene TRBJ1-2; perhaps TRBD1 as D (6 bases). Germline lookup yields CDR1 LGHNA and CDR2 YSLEER. Trimming removed 0 bases from V and 3 bases from J, with 17 bases in between. The CDR3 has 17 amino acids. CDR3 in DNA: TGCGCCAGCAGCCAAGATCTTCGAGGTCAGGGGCACTATGGCTACACCTTC. It yields the protein CASSQDLRGQGHYGYTF.

This clone occurred a few times. V is TRBV5-1 and J is TRBJ2-3, with D possibly TRBD2 on 5 matching bases. Germline V CDR1 and CDR2: SGHRS, YFSETQ. Trimming took off 1 base at V and 2 bases at J, with 8 bases between the two ends. The CDR3 runs to 14 residues. CDR3 DNA sequence: TGCGCCAGCAGCTTGTCTAGCAACACAGATACGCAGTATTTT. This translates into CASSLSSNTDTQYF.

This chain joins TRBV5-1 and TRBJ2-1; 9 nucleotides align to TRBD1. The CDR3 is 15 amino acids. With V trimmed by 6 bases and J by 4 bases, 8 bases remained unmatched. Germline values: CDR1 SGHRS, CDR2 YFSETQ. The CDR3 sequence: CASTLQGAEYNEQFF. CDR3 bases: TGCGCCAGCACCCTACAGGGGGCTGAGTACAATGAGCAGTTCTTC.